The 29 T cell receptor beta chains presented below share a single source sample, sequenced in a study of spatial heterogeneity in lung cancer. Regarding time point: sample taken at primary tumor resection. Each CDR3 protein is one row after TCRdb ran MiXCR on the 5' RACE reads. The profile covers about 22,000 distinct CDR3 sequences, with around 5.8% appearing a single time and 30% to 35% taken by the ten largest. This specimen was PBMCs, taken at surgery. These receptors were taken from a male donor with early-stage non-small cell lung cancer.

The chain has TRBV12-3 or TRBV12-4 and TRBJ1-1; D unresolved. The CDR3 loop spans 13 amino acids. V lost 3 bases and J lost 3, with 8 bases in between. The CDR3 loop is CASSLIRDTEAFF. CDR3 in DNA: TGTGCCAGCAGTTTGATACGAGACACTGAAGCTTTCTTT.

The chain has TRBV12-3 or TRBV12-4 and TRBJ1-1; D is uncertain. The CDR3 sequence is 11 residues long. Trimming pared 8 bases from V and 6 bases from J, leaving 10 bases between. DNA for the CDR3: TGTGCCAGCTGTAGAGGGCCTGAAGCTTTCTTT. Translated: CASCRGPEAFF.

This clonotype showed up many times. The V gene is TRBV2, the J gene TRBJ2-4, with TRBD2 matching 9 bases. The CDR3 is 14 amino acids. CDR1 SNHLY and CDR2 FYNNEI come from the germline V gene. J was trimmed by 7 bases and V by 6 bases; bases with no gene match: 7. The CDR3 protein is CASSGGRAWNIQYF. The CDR3 coding sequence is TGTGCCAGCAGCGGCGGGAGGGCCTGGAACATTCAGTACTTC.

The gene calls are TRBV5-1 and TRBJ1-6; D might be TRBD1 (5 bases). V dropped 0 bases and J dropped 5 bases, with 12 bases sitting between them. The CDR3 runs 16 residues. Germline values: CDR1 SGHRS, CDR2 YFSETQ. CDR3 sequence (DNA): TGCGCCAGCAGCTTGGGAGGGGCCACCGATAATTCACCCCTCCACTTT. Protein sequence: CASSLGGATDNSPLHF.

At least ten counts were recorded for this clonotype. This chain joins TRBV7-3 and TRBJ2-1; D possibly corresponds to TRBD1 (6 bases). CDR3 length equals 14 residues. Germline CDR1 and CDR2: SGHTA and FQGTGA. Trimming took off 8 bases at V and 7 bases at J, with 18 bases between the two ends. Here the CDR3 reads CASSMSQGENEQFF. As DNA, the CDR3 is TGTGCCAGCTCGATGTCACAGGGAGAGAATGAGCAGTTCTTC.

This clonotype has a count of ten or more. The genes are TRBV6-1 and TRBJ1-1; perhaps TRBD1 as D (5 bases). V lost 11 bases and J lost 6, with 13 bases in between. The CDR3 loop spans 11 amino acids. Germline CDR1 and CDR2: MNHNS and SASEGT. The CDR3 coding sequence is TGTGCCGCCTCGGGGGATCCTGAAGCTTTCTTT. Protein: CAASGDPEAFF.

This clonotype came up many times. This rearrangement joins TRBV7-2 to TRBJ1-1, with no clear D. In germline, CDR1 is SGHTA, CDR2 FQGNSA. This CDR3 is built from 16 residues. The ends were cut back, 1 base at V and 5 bases at J, with 17 bases in the middle. The CDR3 spells CASSLGVEVGRTEAFF. CDR3 nucleotides: TGTGCCAGCAGCTTAGGGGTGGAGGTGGGGAGGACTGAAGCTTTCTTT.

Many counts were recorded for this clonotype. The V gene is TRBV6-6, the J gene TRBJ2-1; no clear D gene. The CDR3 runs to 12 residues. The germline V gene has CDR1 MNHNY and CDR2 SVGAGI (reference sequence). Trimming stripped 7 bases from V and 9 bases from J, with 13 bases between. The CDR3 loop reads CASTINGGEQFF. In DNA form, the CDR3 reads TGTGCCAGCACCATCAATGGTGGTGAGCAGTTCTTC.

This clonotype came up many times. The V gene is TRBV11-1, the J gene TRBJ2-7; D unclear. The V and J ends lost 5 bases and 3 bases respectively, with 17 bases between them. CDR3 length: 15 amino acids. Germline loops: CDR1 SGHAT, CDR2 FQDESV (reference sequence). The CDR3 bases are TGTGCCAGCAGCCAGGCCCCGTCTCTCATCTACGAGCAGTACTTC. Translated, it gives CASSQAPSLIYEQYF.

A remark on this clonotype: Being one base from a much bigger clone, this may be a read error. The rearrangement links TRBV6-1 to TRBJ2-7; 7 bases are shared with TRBD1. The CDR3 totals 15 residues. The germline V gene has CDR1 MNHNS and CDR2 SASEGT. CDR3 sequence (DNA): TGTGCCAGCAGTCCTCGGACAGGTCAAACCTACGTGCAGTACTTC. It encodes CASSPRTGQTYVQYF.

This clonotype was detected many times. The chain combines TRBV30 with TRBJ2-7, with 10 bases that match TRBD1. J gave up 7 bases and V 0 bases, and 3 bases lay outside the gene matches. This CDR3 contains 13 residues. In germline, CDR1 is GTSNPN, CDR2 SVGIG (reference sequence). The DNA of the CDR3 is TGTGCCTGGAGTGTCGACAGGGGGCGAGAGCAGTACTTC. This encodes CAWSVDRGREQYF.

The sample holds many counts of this clonotype. This rearrangement joins TRBV20-1 to TRBJ1-1; D is unclear. The V gene lost 4 bases and the J gene lost 0 bases, with 24 bases spanning the gap. CDR1 and CDR2 (germline): DFQATT, SNEGSKA (reference sequence). The CDR3 has 18 amino acids. The CDR3 nucleotides are TGCAGTGCTACCCAGATTTGGTCGCTCGGGCAGATGAACACTGAAGCTTTCTTT. This encodes CSATQIWSLGQMNTEAFF.

This clonotype was recorded at least ten times. This chain links TRBV20-1 with TRBJ2-5; the D is unclear. V dropped 2 bases and J dropped 7 bases, with 8 bases sitting between them. The CDR3 has 11 residues. From germline, CDR1 is DFQATT and CDR2 SNEGSKA (reference sequence). The CDR3 region is CSARSFRTQYF. The CDR3 DNA follows: TGCAGTGCTAGATCCTTCCGGACCCAGTACTTC.

This clonotype came up many times. The chain uses TRBV10-3 and TRBJ2-1, with 7 nucleotides matching TRBD2. Unmatched junction bases numbered 19, after V lost 5 bases and J lost 0 bases. In germline, CDR1 is ENHRY, CDR2 SYGVKD. This CDR3 is built from 20 residues. The CDR3 sequence: CAISSSGGGRAESSYNEQFF. The CDR3 DNA reads TGTGCCATCAGTTCCTCCGGTGGTGGGAGGGCGGAGAGCTCCTACAATGAGCAGTTCTTC.

There are a few counts of this clonotype. The chain couples TRBV6-5 to TRBJ2-7, with 7 bases identical to TRBD2. Germline-derived CDR1 and CDR2 are MNHEY and SVGAGI. This CDR3 contains 14 residues. The V gene end was trimmed by 2 bases and the J gene end by 9 bases; junction bases not matched to a gene: 10. The chain's CDR3 is CASSYANSGRRQYF. The CDR3 bases are TGTGCCAGCAGTTACGCCAATAGCGGGCGACGGCAGTACTTC.

This chain joins TRBV28 and TRBJ2-7; no clear D gene. This CDR3 has 12 amino acids. Germline loops: CDR1 MDHEN, CDR2 SYDVKM. The ends were cut back, 5 bases at V and 0 bases at J, with 5 bases in the middle. CDR3: CASSTPSYEQYF. The CDR3 DNA is TGTGCCAGCAGTACCCCCTCCTACGAGCAGTACTTC.

V usage is TRBV20-1 and J usage is TRBJ1-2; 7 bases agree with TRBD1. Germline V gene lookup returns CDR1 DFQATT and CDR2 SNEGSKA (reference sequence). This CDR3 is 16 amino acids long. V gave up 3 bases and J gave up 3 bases; unmatched junction bases: 13. The CDR3: CSARSTRGAADYGYTF. The CDR3 nucleotides are TGCAGTGCTAGGTCCACCAGGGGGGCAGCCGACTATGGCTACACCTTC.

In this sample, this clonotype turned up many times. As DNA, the CDR3 is TGCAGTGCATTGGTCAGGGGAGCGAATCAGCCCCAGCATTTT. It codes for CSALVRGANQPQHF. The chain combines TRBV20-1 with TRBJ1-5; D possibly corresponds to TRBD1 (6 bases). The V and J ends lost 6 bases and 4 bases respectively, with 16 bases between them. This CDR3 has 14 amino acids. CDR1 and CDR2 from the germline V gene are DFQATT and SNEGSKA (reference sequence).

This clonotype appeared a few times. V gene TRBV6-6 combines with J gene TRBJ1-4; D gene unclear. CDR1 and CDR2 from the germline V gene are MNHNY and SVGAGI (reference sequence). The CDR3 is 13 residues long. V was clipped by 7 bases and J by 11 bases, with 17 bases between them. The CDR3 nucleotides read TGTGCCAGCACCTTCCACCCTTTCGAGAAACTGTTTTTT. Its translation: CASTFHPFEKLFF.

This clonotype came up a few times. The CDR3 protein is CASSPKFRLAAYNEQFF. CDR3 sequence (DNA): TGTGCCAGCAGCCCGAAATTTCGACTAGCGGCCTACAATGAGCAGTTCTTC. J is TRBJ2-1 and V is TRBV7-9, with 9 bases aligning to TRBD2. The length of the CDR3 is 17 residues. Unmatched junction bases numbered 10, after V lost 5 bases and J lost 2 bases. From germline, CDR1 is SEHNR and CDR2 FQNEAQ (reference sequence).

There are a few counts of this clonotype. The rearrangement joins TRBV7-2 to TRBJ1-2; 8 bases are shared with TRBD1. This CDR3 comprises 15 residues. The germline V gene encodes CDR1 SGHTA and CDR2 FQGNSA. The V gene end was trimmed by 2 bases and the J gene end by 4 bases; junction bases not matched to a gene: 6. CDR3 sequence reads: CASSLKATGAYGYTF. CDR3 bases: TGTGCCAGCAGCTTAAAAGCGACAGGGGCCTATGGCTACACCTTC.

The sample holds many counts of this clonotype. V is TRBV7-9 and J is TRBJ2-1; D not certain. V was clipped by 4 bases and J by 8 bases, with 9 bases between them. CDR3 length equals 12 residues. CDR1 SEHNR and CDR2 FQNEAQ come from the germline V gene (reference sequence). The chain's CDR3 is CASSSDLHEQFF. The CDR3 region has the DNA TGTGCCAGCAGCTCAGACCTTCATGAGCAGTTCTTC.

This clonotype was picked up a small number of times. J is TRBJ1-3 and V is TRBV7-6; 9 positions match TRBD1. This CDR3 comprises 19 residues. The V segment lost 5 bases and the J segment 6 bases; nucleotides outside the gene matches: 20. CDR1 and CDR2 from the germline V gene are SGHVS and FNYEAQ. CDR3 in amino acids: CASSAAGTGKDGPLNTIYF. The CDR3 DNA reads TGTGCCAGCAGCGCAGCCGGGACAGGGAAGGACGGTCCTCTAAACACCATATATTTT. Full variable domain (outside the CDR3, taken from reference TRBV7-6 and TRBJ1-3): GAGVSQSPRYKVTKRGQDVALRCDPISGHVSLYWYRQALGQGPEFLTYFNYEAQQDKSGLPNDRFSAERPEGSISTLTIQRTEQRDSAMYRCASSAAGTGKDGPLNTIYFGEGSWLTVV.

Ten or more counts support this clonotype. This chain links TRBV30 with TRBJ2-5; 8 nucleotides align to TRBD2. V was clipped by 6 bases and J by 1 base; unmatched bases: 7. The CDR3 consists of 14 residues. Germline V lookup: CDR1 GTSNPN, CDR2 SVGIG (reference sequence). The CDR3 coding sequence is TGTGCCTGTACGCGGGAGGCCTTCCAAGAGACCCAGTACTTC. It yields the protein CACTREAFQETQYF.

This clonotype was picked up many times. The chain has TRBV6-1 and TRBJ2-7; D tentatively fits TRBD1 or TRBD2 (5 bases each). Germline V lookup: CDR1 MNHNS, CDR2 SASEGT. The CDR3 totals 14 residues. V lost 6 bases and J lost 2, with 14 bases in between. The CDR3 protein is CASRTSRGAYEQYF. The CDR3 DNA sequence: TGTGCCAGCAGGACCTCACGAGGGGCCTACGAGCAGTACTTC.

V is TRBV6-1 and J is TRBJ1-2; D is ambiguous. The CDR3 spans 14 residues. Trimming pared 5 bases from V and 4 bases from J, leaving 14 bases between. In germline, CDR1 is MNHNS, CDR2 SASEGT. CDR3 residues: CASSPRTDAYGYTF. The CDR3, as DNA: TGTGCCAGCAGTCCCCGGACGGACGCCTATGGCTACACCTTC.

This clonotype was seen many times. J is TRBJ2-3 and V is TRBV6-2 or TRBV6-3, with 8 bases aligning to TRBD1. The V and J ends lost 8 bases and 6 bases, in that order; junction bases with no gene match: 4. Germline CDR1 MNHEY, CDR2 SVGEGT. This CDR3 spans 12 amino acids. CDR3 region: CASGGQGDTQYF. CDR3 in DNA: TGTGCCAGCGGCGGACAGGGCGATACGCAGTATTTT.

The rearrangement uses TRBV7-3 and TRBJ2-1; 9 bases line up with TRBD2. V lost 3 bases to trimming and J lost 4 bases; unmatched junction nucleotides: 7. Germline V lookup: CDR1 SGHTA, CDR2 FQGTGA. This CDR3 is built from 16 residues. CDR3 coding DNA: TGTGCCAGCAGCTTCCACCAAGCGGGGGGATACAATGAGCAGTTCTTC. This sequence encodes CASSFHQAGGYNEQFF. The full variable domain, completed using reference TRBV7-3 and TRBJ2-1, is GAGVSQTPSNKVTEKGKYVELRCDPISGHTALYWYRQSLGQGPEFLIYFQGTGAADDSGLPNDRFFAVRPEGSVSTLKIQRTERGDSAVYLCASSFHQAGGYNEQFFGPGTRLTVL.

This clonotype was picked up many times. V is TRBV12-3 or TRBV12-4 and J is TRBJ2-5, with 7 bases lining up with TRBD2. Trimming took 5 bases from V and 4 from J; bases not matched to a gene: 4. CDR3 length equals 13 residues. The CDR3 reads CASSASGGETQYF. The CDR3 nucleotides are TGTGCCAGCAGTGCCTCGGGGGGAGAGACCCAGTACTTC.